The 9 T cell receptor beta chains below all came from one sample that was sequenced in a study of regulatory T cells in long-lasting Graves disease. Time point described: newly diagnosed GD, antithyroid drugs for less than 3 months. After RNA was extracted from PBMCs, the TCR library was made from it. iRepertoire HTBI primers and Arm-PCR of CDR3 regions built TCR beta libraries. From the multiplex PCR reads, TCRdb called clonotypes with MiXCR, one entry per CDR3 protein. The data contain just over 600,000 distinct CDR3 sequences, about 16% of them singletons. The same sample was also used in a study of T cells in Graves' hyperthyroidism and ophthalmopathy.

Sequenced here: peripheral blood mononuclear cells (PBMCs), sampled at new diagnosis, from a patient treated with antithyroid drugs. Every receptor here comes from a woman aged 25 to 39 with Graves disease.

This clonotype was observed a few times. V and J are TRBV5-1 and TRBJ2-5, with 9 bases lining up with TRBD2. Germline CDR1 is SGHRS and CDR2 is YFSETQ. The CDR3 is 15 residues long. Trimming at V came to 5 bases and at J to 2 bases, leaving 7 bases not matched to a gene. The CDR3 sequence: CASSVLAGQQETQYF. In nucleotides, the CDR3 is TGCGCCAGCAGTGTCCTAGCGGGACAGCAAGAGACCCAGTACTTC.

This clonotype was seen just once. The conserved phenylalanine or tryptophan is not found at the CDR3 terminus, so this likely reflects a read error. V gene TRBV12-5 combines with J gene TRBJ1-3; D not resolved. The CDR3 is made up of 14 amino acids. V was pared by 7 bases and J by 3 bases, with 13 bases between. Per germline, CDR1 LGHNT and CDR2 FRNRAP. CDR3 nucleotides: TGTGCTAGTGCCCTGGGCGGTCGTGGAAACACCATATATATT. It yields the protein CASALGGRGNTIYI.

This clonotype was recorded a few times. This chain links TRBV3-1 with TRBJ1-6, with 9 bases identical to TRBD1. J was trimmed by 12 bases and V by 6 bases; bases with no gene match: 9. This CDR3 is 14 amino acids long. Germline V gives CDR1 LGHDT, CDR2 YNNKEL (reference sequence). This CDR3 reads CASRSTGGAGPLHF. The CDR3 coding sequence is TGTGCCAGCAGATCCACAGGGGGCGCGGGACCCCTCCACTTT.

The chain joins TRBV6-1 to TRBJ1-1; D is uncertain. The CDR3 is 13 residues long. Per the germline V gene, CDR1 is MNHNS and CDR2 is SASEGT. Trimming stripped 6 bases from V and 3 bases from J, with 11 bases between. CDR3 coding DNA: TGTGCCAGCAGACGGGGTTTCGACACTGAAGCTTTCTTT. Its protein is CASRRGFDTEAFF.

The gene calls are TRBV6-2 or TRBV6-3 and TRBJ1-1; D unresolved. V gave up 5 bases and J gave up 6 bases, with 13 bases separating them. CDR3 length: 13 amino acids. Germline assignment: CDR1 MNHEY and CDR2 SVGEGT. The CDR3: CASSEADYSEAFF. The CDR3 DNA reads TGTGCCAGCAGTGAAGCGGATTACTCTGAAGCTTTCTTT.

This clonotype was observed many times. The V and J genes are TRBV30 and TRBJ2-2, with unresolved D. Germline V lookup: CDR1 GTSNPN, CDR2 SVGIG (reference sequence). The germline V and J ends were trimmed by 0 bases and 7 bases, with 3 bases remaining between them. The CDR3 covers 11 residues. DNA of the CDR3: TGTGCCTGGAGTGTAGTCGGGGAGCTGTTTTTT. It yields the protein CAWSVVGELFF.

This clonotype has a count of ten or more. The V call is TRBV28, the J call TRBJ2-7; 11 bases align to TRBD1. After removal of 6 bases from V and 2 bases from J, the junction contained 9 bases not matched to a gene. The CDR3 sequence is 16 residues long. In germline, CDR1 is MDHEN, CDR2 SYDVKM. The CDR3 DNA reads TGTGCCAGCAGCGGACAGGGGGCGGAAATAACCTACGAGCAGTACTTC. It specifies CASSGQGAEITYEQYF.

The chain joins TRBV5-1 to TRBJ1-4; perhaps TRBD1 as D (6 bases). From germline, CDR1 is SGHRS and CDR2 YFSETQ. The CDR3 is 15 amino acids. Trimming cost V 0 bases and J 0 bases, with 6 bases left between them. Written as DNA, the CDR3 is TGCGCCAGCAGCTTGGGGACAGCAACTAATGAAAAACTGTTTTTT. This translates into CASSLGTATNEKLFF.

The V call is TRBV10-3, the J call TRBJ2-1, with D tentatively TRBD1 or TRBD2 (5 bases each). CDR1 and CDR2 (germline): ENHRY, SYGVKD. CDR3 length: 13 amino acids. Trimming stripped 7 bases from V and 5 bases from J, with 12 bases between. CDR3 loop: CAIKGEWDNEQFF. In nucleotides, the CDR3 is TGTGCCATCAAAGGGGAGTGGGACAATGAGCAGTTCTTC.